A single sample is the source of the 14 T cell receptor beta chains below, sequenced in a study of Ad26.COV2.S vaccination and SARS-CoV-2 variants. Using immunoSEQ multiplex PCR, the repertoire was profiled, and TCRdb retains in-frame clones only, with some absent. The profile shows approximately 300,000 clones, around four fifths of them singletons. Noted treatment: about 20 received Ad26.COV2.S at low or high dose, single or two shots; several received placebo; per-sample allocation not given. The samples were gathered on day 63 after the first injection of vaccine or placebo. The starting material was peripheral blood, obtained in a trial of Ad26.COV2.S vaccine versus placebo. The receptors originated from a person aged 18 to 59 who received the Ad26.COV2.S COVID-19 vaccine or a placebo.

The chain carries TRBV9 and TRBJ2-3; 9 bases map to TRBD1. This CDR3 is 16 amino acids long. Germline trimming cut 2 bases from V and 1 base from J; bases unmatched to any gene: 5. Germline CDR1 and CDR2: SGDLS and YYNGEE. The chain's CDR3 is CASSVSRDRGTDTQYF. In DNA form, the CDR3 reads TGTGCCAGCAGCGTTAGCCGGGACAGGGGCACAGATACGCAGTATTTT.

This clone showed up just once. The chain couples TRBV28 to TRBJ2-2; D uncertain. Germline lookup yields CDR1 MDHEN and CDR2 SYDVKM. The germline V and J ends were trimmed by 3 bases and 0 bases, with 11 bases remaining between them. The CDR3 sequence is 16 residues long. CDR3 coding DNA: TGTGCCAGCAGTTTTCTAGATAATACGAACACCGGGGAGCTGTTTTTT. Its translation is CASSFLDNTNTGELFF.

The chain combines TRBV30 with TRBJ2-4; TRBD2 matches at 9 bases. CDR3 length: 18 residues. Germline loops: CDR1 GTSNPN, CDR2 SVGIG (reference sequence). J lost 2 bases, V lost 3 bases, and 14 bases had no gene match. The CDR3 sequence: CAWSFPPPSGRTKNIQYF. The CDR3 DNA follows: TGTGCCTGGAGCTTCCCCCCCCCAAGCGGGAGGACCAAAAACATTCAGTACTTC.

The V gene is TRBV7-3, the J gene TRBJ2-7; perhaps TRBD2 as D (7 bases). The germline V gene has CDR1 SGHTA and CDR2 FQGTGA. The CDR3 covers 13 residues. V lost 5 bases and J 3 bases, leaving 11 bases between the germline ends. The CDR3 DNA sequence: TGTGCCAGCAGCCCAGGGGAGGGCTACGAGCAGTACTTC. Protein product: CASSPGEGYEQYF.

This clone was picked up one time. The chain has TRBV5-1 and TRBJ2-5, with a tentative D call TRBD2 (5 bases). Germline CDR1 reads SGHRS; CDR2 reads YFSETQ. Trimming stripped 3 bases from V and 1 base from J, with 13 bases between. The CDR3 spans 15 residues. CDR3 region: CASSSTSGPQETQYF. The CDR3 DNA is TGCGCCAGCAGCTCAACGAGCGGACCCCAAGAGACCCAGTACTTC.

This rearrangement joins TRBV21-1 to TRBJ2-1; the table names TRBD1, a call not compared with the DNA. TRBV21-1 is labeled a pseudogene. This CDR3 has 16 amino acids. In nucleotides, the CDR3 is TGTGCCAGCAGCAAGATAGACACGTCCATCTACAATGAGCAGTTCTTC. Its protein product is CASSKIDTSIYNEQFF.

The V and J genes are TRBV19 and TRBJ2-2; no clear D gene. The CDR3 is 15 amino acids. CDR1 is LNHDA and CDR2 is SQIVND in the germline V gene (reference sequence). V was trimmed by 5 bases and J by 4 bases, leaving 14 bases between them. The CDR3 coding sequence is TGTGCCAGTAGTTCCCAGATAGGCACCACCGGGGAGCTGTTTTTT. Translated, it gives CASSSQIGTTGELFF.

This sequence joins TRBV10-1 and TRBJ2-7, with 13 positions matching TRBD2. Germline CDR1 WNHNN, CDR2 SYGVQD (reference sequence). The trim removed 3 bases at V and 3 bases at J, leaving 2 bases unmatched. This CDR3 comprises 15 residues. Written as DNA, the CDR3 is TGCGCCAGCAGTGACGGGACTAGCGGGGACTACGAGCAGTACTTC. Encoded protein: CASSDGTSGDYEQYF.

This clone was picked up a small number of times. The chain joins TRBV28 to TRBJ2-3, with D possibly being TRBD2 (5 bases). The CDR3 is 15 residues long. Germline V gene sequence: CDR1 MDHEN, CDR2 SYDVKM. The germline V and J ends were trimmed by 3 bases and 2 bases, with 12 bases remaining between them. The CDR3 protein is CASSFGGQITDTQYF. In nucleotides, the CDR3 is TGTGCCAGCAGTTTTGGCGGGCAAATCACAGATACGCAGTATTTT. The whole variable domain, remainder taken from reference TRBV28 and TRBJ2-3, is DVKVTQSSRYLVKRTGEKVFLECVQDMDHENMFWYRQDPGLGLRLIYFSYDVKMKEKGDIPEGYSVSREKKERFSLILESASTNQTSMYLCASSFGGQITDTQYFGPGTRLTVL.

The gene calls are TRBV5-1 and TRBJ1-1; weak D call: TRBD1 (5 bases). This CDR3 contains 17 residues. Trimming left V 7 bases short and J 1 base short, with 23 bases between. In germline, CDR1 is SGHRS, CDR2 YFSETQ. The CDR3 is CASEMGSGAKGNTEAFF. The CDR3 DNA sequence: TGCGCCAGCGAGATGGGGAGCGGGGCCAAGGGGAACACTGAAGCTTTCTTT.

The chain recombines TRBV7-2 with TRBJ2-6; D call uncertain. The CDR3 totals 15 residues. The V gene's germline CDR1 is SGHTA and CDR2 FQGNSA. V dropped 2 bases and J dropped 1 base, with 6 bases sitting between them. The CDR3 region is CASSLLTSGANVLTF. The CDR3 DNA is TGTGCCAGCAGCTTACTTACTTCTGGGGCCAACGTCCTGACTTTC.

The chain combines TRBV6-5 with TRBJ2-3; 8 bases match TRBD2. Looked up from germline, CDR1 is MNHEY and CDR2 is SVGAGI. V lost 6 bases, J lost 2 bases, and 4 bases stayed unmatched. This CDR3 has 14 residues. CDR3 DNA sequence: TGTGCCAGCAGGGGACTAGTAATCACAGATACGCAGTATTTT. It is translated as CASRGLVITDTQYF.

The V call is TRBV24-1, the J call TRBJ1-1; D unresolved. The CDR3 contains 13 residues. Per germline, CDR1 KGHDR and CDR2 SFDVKD. V was clipped by 2 bases and J by 1 base, with 4 bases between them. The CDR3 bases are TGTGCCACCAGTGATTCAGCGAACACTGAAGCTTTCTTT. This encodes CATSDSANTEAFF.

The chain joins TRBV3-1 (or the pseudogene TRBV3-2) to TRBJ1-2; D unclear. This CDR3 spans 13 amino acids. Germline CDR1 and CDR2: LGHDT and YNNKEL (reference sequence). Trimming stripped 0 bases from V and 4 bases from J, with 6 bases between. DNA for the CDR3: TGTGCCAGCAGCCAAGATCCGACCTATGGCTACACCTTC. Translating it yields CASSQDPTYGYTF.